The subject of this entry is one TCR beta chain. Its antigen remains unknown. These data are taken from a study of cytomegalovirus exposure and HLA in healthy donors. Broader study findings: Follow-up analysis found HLA locus-dependent TCR association rates, highest for DRB1 and lowest for HLA-C. About 87% or about 30% of the time was how often most TCR beta V segments were productive, according to an earlier analysis.

Use of 60 Vbeta and 13 Jbeta primers characterized the PCR. The protocol was immunoSEQ multiplex PCR, while the TCRdb copy is restricted to in-frame clones and leaves out a portion. Here the sample spans 98,000 or so clones, roughly four fifths being singletons. Trimming took off 5 bases at V and 3 bases at J, with 17 bases between the two ends. Germline CDR1 and CDR2: SGHVS and FQNEAQ. The CDR3 sequence is 16 residues long. This TCR was recovered from a human donor in good health. V gene TRBV7-8 combines with J gene TRBJ1-5, with D perhaps TRBD1 (6 bases). The material sequenced was PBMCs. The CDR3 reads CASSPGVGATNQPQHF. Here the CDR3 DNA reads TGTGCCAGCAGCCCAGGGGTGGGGGCGACCAATCAGCCCCAGCATTTT.